This T cell receptor beta chain is from a study of blood T cell repertoires in COVID-19 (dated by TCRdb to 2019 to 2021). Regarding the study in general: Samples from collaborators originated in the United States, Italy and Spain and spanned both the acute and convalescent phases of COVID-19. The material from the prospective study consisted of cDNA or gDNA derived from T cells, B-cell-depleted T cells, or PBMCs. Subjects who had been exposed to COVID-19, were actively infected with it, or had recovered from it provided the deeply sampled blood TCRbeta repertoires that made up the dataset. A freely available public database, intended as a resource for researchers studying the immune response to SARS-CoV-2, is where the repertoires were released. Samples were obtained from the ongoing ImmuneRACE study (first 160 participants) and from 950 to 1,500 subjects provided by 6 global collaborators. Sample metadata almost always included a de-identified subject ID, COVID-19 status, age in years and sex. Where available, HLA class I and class II types were obtained from metadata supplied by the sample provider rather than from assay-based typing.

Turning to this clone: It has no known antigen specificity. Base qualities are missing; no much larger clone stands one base away.

Here is what the overall study found, with its caveats: The quantity of clinical and demographic metadata differed by source and by participant and was supplied without curation.

Collaborating institutions collected whole blood in K2EDTA tubes following their own protocols. For TCRbeta analysis, collaborator samples were shipped as frozen whole blood, as isolated PBMCs, or as DNA extracted from either sample type. The immunoSEQ Assay, a bias-controlled multiplex PCR, was used to amplify TCRbeta CDR3 regions from genomic DNA. Under the source paper's analysis protocol: Nucleated cell counts per sample were estimated from amplification of reference gene primers within the assay. Sequence reads were collapsed and filtered to measure the absolute abundance of every unique TCRbeta CDR3 rearrangement. For each sample, productive Simpson clonality was calculated as the square root of Simpson's diversity index over productive rearrangements. TCRdb took this table from immuneACCESS and kept in-frame rearrangements with V and J called. Such tables lack part of the clones; where checked against another copy, unresolved V genes explain under half of the gap, and the rest is unexplained. For V, J and clone size, that table is used; D and trimming come from the DNA. For this sample the table gives about 190,000 clones, of which 80% to 90% were detected only once. 2.9% of the sample goes to the ten largest clones.

Reading from cysteine to phenylalanine, the CDR3 counts 14 amino acids. Here the CDR3 DNA is all that survives: 42 bases in frame from base 1. V and J lose 6 bases and 1 base, and a span of 11 bases separates them. The CDR1 and CDR2 encoded by the germline V gene are MDHEN and SYDVKM. The V gene is TRBV28 and the J gene is TRBJ2-3; the D gene is perhaps TRBD1, from 6 matching bases. The sequence derives from a man aged 45-60 years with active or convalescent COVID-19. Material: peripheral blood. At the DNA level, the sequence is TGTGCCAGCAGCCCGACAGGACGCACAGATACGCAGTATTTT. It is translated as CASSPTGRTDTQYF.